The 25 T cell receptor beta chains given below trace back to one sample, sequenced in a study of identical twins. Using its own MiXCR run on the 5' RACE reads, TCRdb lists one record per CDR3 protein. This table has a few hundred thousand distinct CDR3 sequences, around a sixth appearing once. Input material: naive T cells sorted from blood. These receptor sequences come from a man aged 45-65 years in good health.

The J gene is TRBJ2-7, the V gene TRBV28; the match to TRBD2 covers 7 bases. The junction had 12 bases not matched to a gene; V was cut back by 10 bases and J by 3 bases. Germline-derived CDR1 and CDR2 are MDHEN and SYDVKM. The CDR3 is 14 amino acids. This chain's CDR3 is CATRKRDSLYEQYF. The CDR3 nucleotides are TGTGCCACCAGAAAGCGGGACTCCCTCTACGAGCAGTACTTC.

This clonotype was seen repeatedly, ten times or more. The genes are TRBV7-6 and TRBJ2-3, with 10 positions matching TRBD1. V trimming: 5 bases; J trimming: 2 bases; junction bases outside the gene matches: 16. The CDR3 spans 19 residues. Looked up from germline, CDR1 is SGHVS and CDR2 is FNYEAQ. The CDR3 region is CASSPKGQGTYGVTDTQYF. CDR3 sequence (DNA): TGTGCCAGCAGCCCTAAGGGACAGGGGACGTATGGGGTCACAGATACGCAGTATTTT.

The chain employs TRBV20-1 and TRBJ1-2; no firm D call. The CDR3 has 17 residues. Between the trimmed V and J ends, which lost 4 bases and 0 bases, there was a span of 21 bases. The germline V gene encodes CDR1 DFQATT and CDR2 SNEGSKA (reference sequence). The CDR3 region is CSAKSPLRGGANYGYTF. CDR3 DNA: TGCAGTGCTAAAAGCCCACTCCGGGGTGGAGCTAACTATGGCTACACCTTC.

This clonotype was detected a few times. The chain uses TRBV27 and TRBJ2-1; 11 bases match TRBD2. The trim removed 5 bases at V and 5 bases at J, leaving 5 bases unmatched. Germline V gene lookup returns CDR1 MNHEY and CDR2 SMNVEV (reference sequence). The CDR3 length is 15 residues. Written as DNA, the CDR3 is TGTGCCAGCAGTCCCGGGACTAGCGGAAACAATGAGCAGTTCTTC. Protein product: CASSPGTSGNNEQFF.

CDR3 residues: CASRFSGGQETQYF. In DNA form, the CDR3 reads TGTGCCAGCAGGTTTAGCGGGGGACAAGAGACCCAGTACTTC. The J gene is TRBJ2-5, the V gene TRBV7-2; the match to TRBD2 covers 9 bases. Trimming took 6 bases from V and 2 from J; bases not matched to a gene: 4. CDR3 length: 14 amino acids. The germline CDR1 and CDR2 sequences are SGHTA and FQGNSA. Combining the CDR3 with reference TRBV7-2 and TRBJ2-5 gives the whole variable domain GAGVSQSPSNKVTEKGKDVELRCDPISGHTALYWYRQSLGQGLEFLIYFQGNSAPDKSGLPSDRFSAERTGGSVSTLTIQRTQQEDSAVYLCASRFSGGQETQYFGPGTRLLVL.

This clonotype occurred many times. The chain links TRBV7-9 to TRBJ2-2, with 7 bases lining up with TRBD1. J lost 5 bases, V lost 4 bases, and 7 bases had no gene match. The CDR3 is made up of 15 amino acids. Germline V gives CDR1 SEHNR, CDR2 FQNEAQ (reference sequence). CDR3 bases: TGTGCCAGCAGCTCACAGGGGCGCAAGACCGGGGAGCTGTTTTTT. This sequence encodes CASSSQGRKTGELFF.

There are many counts of this clonotype. This chain uses TRBV19 with TRBJ2-1, with a tentative D call TRBD1 (6 bases). This CDR3 is 18 amino acids long. Germline V gives CDR1 LNHDA, CDR2 SQIVND (reference sequence). V was clipped by 2 bases and J by 4 bases, with 21 bases between them. The CDR3 loop is CASSIHRQQQGLYNEQFF. The CDR3 DNA sequence: TGTGCCAGTAGTATACACCGACAGCAACAGGGCCTATACAATGAGCAGTTCTTC.

The rearrangement joins TRBV5-1 to TRBJ2-5; TRBD1 is a possible D gene (6 bases). The CDR3 has 13 amino acids. Germline V gene lookup returns CDR1 SGHRS and CDR2 YFSETQ. V was shortened by 3 bases and J by 6 bases, with 12 bases between the two germline ends. The CDR3 is CASSWIQGQTQYF. The CDR3, as DNA: TGCGCCAGCAGCTGGATACAGGGCCAGACCCAGTACTTC.

In this sample, this clonotype turned up many times. The chain carries TRBV27 and TRBJ2-7; 7 positions match TRBD1. The CDR3 contains 11 residues. With V trimmed by 8 bases and J by 2 bases, 0 bases remained unmatched. Germline V CDR1 and CDR2: MNHEY, SMNVEV (reference sequence). CDR3 nucleotides: TGTGCCAGCGGGACAGCCTACGAGCAGTACTTC. It yields the protein CASGTAYEQYF.

This clonotype has only a few counts. This chain links TRBV20-1 with TRBJ2-3, with D tentatively TRBD1 or TRBD2 (6 bases each). Germline V lookup: CDR1 DFQATT, CDR2 SNEGSKA (reference sequence). The V end was cut by 6 bases, the J end by 1 base, with 17 bases between. The CDR3 loop spans 15 amino acids. CDR3 protein: CSAPQGGRRTDTQYF. The CDR3 bases are TGCAGTGCCCCGCAAGGGGGGCGACGCACAGATACGCAGTATTTT.

The V call is TRBV14, the J call TRBJ2-1; 7 nucleotides agree with TRBD2. Germline CDR1 SGHDN, CDR2 FVKESK. This CDR3 region has 14 residues. The trim removed 2 bases at V and 8 bases at J, leaving 6 bases unmatched. The CDR3 DNA follows: TGTGCCAGCAGCCAAACTAGCGAGTCCTATGAGCAGTTCTTC. Translation gives CASSQTSESYEQFF.

The table lists this clonotype with many counts. In DNA, the CDR3 is TGTGCCAGCAGCCAGACACCTACTTCTAACTATGGCTACACCTTC. This sequence encodes CASSQTPTSNYGYTF. The genes are TRBV6-2 or TRBV6-3 and TRBJ1-2; D is undetermined. V dropped 6 bases and J dropped 0 bases, with 14 bases sitting between them. CDR1 and CDR2 from the germline V gene are MNHEY and SVGEGT. The CDR3 length is 15 residues.

The J gene is TRBJ2-3, the V gene TRBV20-1; 8 bases are a match to TRBD2. This CDR3 region has 14 residues. The V gene's germline CDR1 is DFQATT and CDR2 SNEGSKA (reference sequence). Losses at the gene ends were 1 base for V and 3 bases for J; bases not matched to a gene: 3. In nucleotides, the CDR3 is TGCAGTGCTAGAGGACTAGCGAGAACAGATACGCAGTATTTT. This encodes CSARGLARTDTQYF.

This clonotype was seen a few times. The V gene is TRBV11-2, the J gene TRBJ2-6; D gene unclear. The CDR3 length is 13 residues. Germline V CDR1 and CDR2: SGHAT, FQNNGV. V lost 3 bases and J 2 bases, leaving 2 bases between the germline ends. In DNA, the CDR3 is TGTGCCAGCAGCTTTACTGGGGCCAACGTCCTGACTTTC. It codes for CASSFTGANVLTF.

J is TRBJ2-6 and V is TRBV19; D is unresolved. Trimming took off 6 bases at V and 0 bases at J, with 9 bases between the two ends. Germline loops: CDR1 LNHDA, CDR2 SQIVND (reference sequence). The CDR3 loop spans 15 amino acids. CDR3 loop: CASRSAYSGANVLTF. CDR3 DNA sequence: TGTGCCAGTAGATCAGCTTACTCTGGGGCCAACGTCCTGACTTTC.

Only a few counts were recorded for this clonotype. This rearrangement joins TRBV28 to TRBJ2-7; D is unresolved. The CDR3 is 16 residues long. Germline loops: CDR1 MDHEN, CDR2 SYDVKM. Trimming left V 3 bases short and J 0 bases short, with 15 bases between. CDR3 sequence: CASSFPILTTSYEQYF. The CDR3 DNA follows: TGTGCCAGCAGTTTCCCGATCTTGACAACCTCCTACGAGCAGTACTTC.

This clonotype was counted only a few times. V is TRBV12-3 or TRBV12-4 and J is TRBJ2-1; TRBD2 matches at 9 bases. The ends lost 5 bases at V and 4 bases at J; junction bases unmatched: 12. The CDR3 is 17 residues long. The CDR3 protein is CASSHTRGGFLYNEQFF. CDR3 DNA sequence: TGTGCCAGCAGTCACACGCGGGGGGGGTTTCTATACAATGAGCAGTTCTTC.

CDR3 sequence: CSATGVFYNEQFF. The CDR3 DNA is TGCAGCGCAACAGGGGTTTTTTACAATGAGCAGTTCTTC. The chain couples TRBV29-1 to TRBJ2-1; the match to TRBD1 covers 7 bases. Trimming cost V 7 bases and J 4 bases; bases outside gene matches: 7. This CDR3 has 13 amino acids. CDR1 is SQVTM, CDR2 ANQGSEA, per germline.

This clonotype was picked up many times. The rearrangement uses TRBV29-1 and TRBJ2-4; D call uncertain. Trimming took 3 bases from V and 0 from J, leaving 6 bases between them. Germline CDR1 SQVTM, CDR2 ANQGSEA. CDR3 size: 13 residues. DNA of the CDR3: TGCAGCGTTGACTCGTTAGCCAAAAACATTCAGTACTTC. The encoded protein is CSVDSLAKNIQYF.

This clonotype turned up a few times. The rearrangement uses TRBV20-1 and TRBJ1-1; D is possibly TRBD1 (5 bases). The germline CDR1 and CDR2 sequences are DFQATT and SNEGSKA (reference sequence). V lost 6 bases to trimming and J lost 5 bases, with 16 bases between them. This CDR3 has 13 amino acids. CDR3 DNA: TGCAGTGCGCGGTCAGGGAGGCTTACTGAAGCTTTCTTT. It is translated as CSARSGRLTEAFF.

This clonotype was picked up many times. V usage is TRBV29-1 and J usage is TRBJ2-1; D not resolved. Trimming left V 6 bases short and J 4 bases short, with 7 bases between. There are 11 residues in the CDR3. Per the germline V gene, CDR1 is SQVTM and CDR2 is ANQGSEA. The DNA for the CDR3 is TGCAGCGTCCAACCGTACAATGAGCAGTTCTTC. Amino acids: CSVQPYNEQFF.

This clonotype occurred a few times. The chain joins TRBV29-1 to TRBJ2-5; D may be TRBD2 (5 bases). Germline V gives CDR1 SQVTM, CDR2 ANQGSEA. Trimming removed 0 bases at V and 5 bases at J, with 13 bases between. The CDR3 has 14 amino acids. CDR3 amino acids: CSVEEGLLGETQYF. The CDR3 DNA sequence: TGCAGCGTTGAAGAAGGACTCCTCGGCGAGACCCAGTACTTC. The full variable domain, in which reference TRBV29-1 and TRBJ2-5 provide the parts outside the CDR3, is SAVISQKPSRDICQRGTSLTIQCQVDSQVTMMFWYRQQPGQSLTLIATANQGSEATYESGFVIDKFPISRPNLTFSTLTVSNMSPEDSSIYLCSVEEGLLGETQYFGPGTRLLVL.

This rearrangement joins TRBV9 to TRBJ1-1; TRBD1 matches 8 bases. Trimming at V came to 1 base and at J to 4 bases, leaving 0 bases not matched to a gene. This CDR3 spans 13 amino acids. CDR1 and CDR2 from the germline V gene are SGDLS and YYNGEE. This chain's CDR3 is CASSVTGGTEAFF. CDR3 DNA sequence: TGTGCCAGCAGCGTAACAGGGGGCACTGAAGCTTTCTTT.

This clonotype occurred many times. The chain combines TRBV7-8 with TRBJ2-4, with 12 bases fitting TRBD1. Germline assignment: CDR1 SGHVS and CDR2 FQNEAQ. The CDR3 totals 15 residues. V gave up 1 base and J gave up 7 bases; unmatched junction bases: 2. The CDR3 is CASSLGDRGLNIQYF. DNA for the CDR3: TGTGCCAGCAGCTTAGGGGACAGGGGGCTGAACATTCAGTACTTC.

This chain joins TRBV6-1 and TRBJ1-1; unclear D gene. V dropped 7 bases and J dropped 0 bases, with 9 bases sitting between them. Germline V CDR1 and CDR2: MNHNS, SASEGT. CDR3 length: 13 residues. The CDR3 DNA reads TGTGCCAGCATACGGGTCCTGAACACTGAAGCTTTCTTT. Its translation is CASIRVLNTEAFF.